The rows below give T cell receptor beta chains drawn from one sample of a study of graft-versus-host responses after intestinal transplantation. The method was immunoSEQ multiplex PCR; TCRdb's version includes in-frame clones alone and lacks a portion of them. The table has tens of thousands of clones, around 90% seen once. No antigen has been identified for these receptors. The specimen comprised unstimulated CD8+ T cells sorted from spleen or lymph node cells, sampled before transplant. The receptor source for this set is a human donor who was the organ donor for an intestinal transplant. Each CDR3 is given with its conserved first and last residue. A D gene is named only where the DNA matches it firmly. Clone size appears in some rows only: once, few, many, or a class for an expanded clone.

CDR3nt: TGTGCTAGTGGTTTGGTACGCAAGAAACCAACTAATGAAAAACTGTTTTTT; CDR3aa: CASGLVRKKPTNEKLFF; v_gene: TRBV12-5; d_gene: -; abundance: -; j_gene: TRBJ1-4
CDR3nt: TGTGCCAGCAGTCAAATCGACAGGTTGACTGAGCAGTTCTTC; CDR3aa: CASSQIDRLTEQFF; v_gene: TRBV27; d_gene: -; abundance: once; j_gene: TRBJ2-1
CDR3nt: TGTGCCAGTAGTATAGGAGCGGGAGGGAACACCGGGGAGCTGTTTTTT; CDR3aa: CASSIGAGGNTGELFF; v_gene: TRBV19; d_gene: TRBD2; abundance: -; j_gene: TRBJ2-2
CDR3nt: TGTGCCAGCAGTTCGTCTAGCGGAGGCTATGAGCAGTTCTTC; CDR3aa: CASSSSSGGYEQFF; v_gene: TRBV27; d_gene: TRBD2; abundance: -; j_gene: TRBJ2-1
CDR3nt: TGCGCCAGCAGCCTAGCGGGTAGCTCCTACGAGCAGTACTTC; CDR3aa: CASSLAGSSYEQYF; v_gene: TRBV4-1; d_gene: TRBD2; abundance: -; j_gene: TRBJ2-7
CDR3nt: TGTGCCAGCAGCTCAGGAGTGAGCTCTGGAAACACCATATATTTT; CDR3aa: CASSSGVSSGNTIYF; v_gene: TRBV13; d_gene: -; abundance: -; j_gene: TRBJ1-3
CDR3nt: TGTGCCAGCAGTGAAGCGGAAGGGGATACGCAGTATTTT; CDR3aa: CASSEAEGDTQYF; v_gene: TRBV25-1; d_gene: -; abundance: -; j_gene: TRBJ2-3
CDR3nt: TGCGCCAGCAGCCAAGTGCCAGGTCGAGCGGGGCAAGACAACAACGGGGATACGCAGTATTTT; CDR3aa: CASSQVPGRAGQDNNGDTQYF; v_gene: TRBV4-1; d_gene: TRBD2; abundance: -; j_gene: TRBJ2-3
CDR3nt: TGTGCCTCCCGGCACGAGGGCCCTAATGAAAAACTGTTTTTT; CDR3aa: CASRHEGPNEKLFF; v_gene: TRBV19; d_gene: -; abundance: -; j_gene: TRBJ1-4
CDR3nt: TGTGCCAGCCGGGGACTAGCGGCTGCCTACGAGCAGTACTTC; CDR3aa: CASRGLAAAYEQYF; v_gene: TRBV2; d_gene: TRBD2; abundance: -; j_gene: TRBJ2-7
CDR3nt: TGCGCCAGCAGCTTGGGGGGACAGGGAGAGTTCTTC; CDR3aa: CASSLGGQGEFF; v_gene: TRBV5-1; d_gene: TRBD1; abundance: -; j_gene: TRBJ2-1
CDR3nt: TGTGCCAGCACGGCACAGCGGGAGTATGCGGAGACCCAGTACTTC; CDR3aa: CASTAQREYAETQYF; v_gene: TRBV4-2; d_gene: TRBD2; abundance: -; j_gene: TRBJ2-5
CDR3nt: TGTGCCAGCAGTCTCAACAATGAGCAGTTCTTC; CDR3aa: CASSLNNEQFF; v_gene: TRBV9; d_gene: -; abundance: -; j_gene: TRBJ2-1
CDR3nt: TGCGCCAGCAGCCTGGGGGAGGGGACGGAGCAGTACTTC; CDR3aa: CASSLGEGTEQYF; v_gene: TRBV4-1; d_gene: TRBD2; abundance: -; j_gene: TRBJ2-7
CDR3nt: TGTGCCAGCAGCGAGACTAGCGGGGGATACCCTTCTAGCACAGATACGCAGTATTTT; CDR3aa: CASSETSGGYPSSTDTQYF; v_gene: TRBV9; d_gene: TRBD2; abundance: -; j_gene: TRBJ2-3
CDR3nt: TGTGCCAGCAGCTTGGGTAAGGATGAAGCTTTCTTT; CDR3aa: CASSLGKDEAFF; v_gene: TRBV5-4; d_gene: -; abundance: once; j_gene: TRBJ1-1
CDR3nt: TGTGCCAGCAGTGAAAGCTCCTATAATTCACCCCTCCACTTT; CDR3aa: CASSESSYNSPLHF; v_gene: TRBV6-1; d_gene: -; abundance: -; j_gene: TRBJ1-6
CDR3nt: TGCGCCAGCAGCTTGCCCAGGTTCGTCACCGGGGAGCTGTTTTTT; CDR3aa: CASSLPRFVTGELFF; v_gene: TRBV5-1; d_gene: -; abundance: -; j_gene: TRBJ2-2
CDR3nt: TGTGCCAGTAGTATGATTTTTACAGAATCTAACTATGGCTACACCTTC; CDR3aa: CASSMIFTESNYGYTF; v_gene: TRBV19; d_gene: -; abundance: -; j_gene: TRBJ1-2
CDR3nt: TGCGCCAGCAGCTACTGGGGGCCAGATACGCAGTATTTT; CDR3aa: CASSYWGPDTQYF; v_gene: TRBV5-1; d_gene: -; abundance: -; j_gene: TRBJ2-3
CDR3nt: TGTGCCAGCATCAGTAGCGGGGGTCGAGACACTGAAGCTTTCTTT; CDR3aa: CASISSGGRDTEAFF; v_gene: TRBV9; d_gene: -; abundance: once; j_gene: TRBJ1-1
CDR3nt: TGTGCCAGCATAGCGGGACTAACGGCCTTCCACGAGCAGTACTTC; CDR3aa: CASIAGLTAFHEQYF; v_gene: TRBV2; d_gene: TRBD2; abundance: -; j_gene: TRBJ2-7
CDR3nt: TGTGCCAGCAGCTTAAGCCTGTCAGGGGCCAACGTCCTGACTTTC; CDR3aa: CASSLSLSGANVLTF; v_gene: TRBV7-9; d_gene: -; abundance: -; j_gene: TRBJ2-6
CDR3nt: TGTGCCAGCAGCTTATTGAGTAGTCACCATCCCTACAATGAGCAGTTCTTC; CDR3aa: CASSLLSSHHPYNEQFF; v_gene: TRBV7-9; d_gene: -; abundance: -; j_gene: TRBJ2-1
CDR3nt: TGTGCCAGCAGCGTAGATGCAGGAACCGGGCCGGGGGGGAATGAGCAGTTCTTC; CDR3aa: CASSVDAGTGPGGNEQFF; v_gene: TRBV9; d_gene: TRBD2; abundance: -; j_gene: TRBJ2-1
CDR3nt: TGCGCCAGCAGCTCGGTACAGGTAAACACTGAAGCTTTCTTT; CDR3aa: CASSSVQVNTEAFF; v_gene: TRBV5-1; d_gene: -; abundance: -; j_gene: TRBJ1-1
CDR3nt: TGTGCCAGCAGCCCCAATCTTCGGGAGGAGGTAGCTTTCTTT; CDR3aa: CASSPNLREEVAFF; v_gene: TRBV5-6; d_gene: -; abundance: -; j_gene: TRBJ1-1
CDR3nt: TGTGCCAGTAGTGCCCTCGAAATTAATGAAAAACTGTTTTTT; CDR3aa: CASSALEINEKLFF; v_gene: TRBV19; d_gene: -; abundance: -; j_gene: TRBJ1-4
CDR3nt: TGTGCCAGCAGCCCGAACACCGGGGAGCTGTTTTTT; CDR3aa: CASSPNTGELFF; v_gene: TRBV6-5; d_gene: -; abundance: once; j_gene: TRBJ2-2
CDR3nt: TGCGCCAGCAGCCTGGACCAATGGGTGTCCCCCTACGAGCAGTACTTC; CDR3aa: CASSLDQWVSPYEQYF; v_gene: TRBV5-1; d_gene: -; abundance: -; j_gene: TRBJ2-7
CDR3nt: TGTGCCAGCAGCTCGATATTGGCAGGGACCTATGGCTACACCTTC; CDR3aa: CASSSILAGTYGYTF; v_gene: TRBV5-6; d_gene: -; abundance: few; j_gene: TRBJ1-2
CDR3nt: TGTGCCAGCAGCTCTAGACCCAGGGGGCTTTCCAAGAACACTGAAGCTTTCTTT; CDR3aa: CASSSRPRGLSKNTEAFF; v_gene: TRBV5-4; d_gene: TRBD1; abundance: -; j_gene: TRBJ1-1
CDR3nt: TGTGCCAGCAGCTTGGGGGGGCCGGGCACTGAAGCTTTCTTT; CDR3aa: CASSLGGPGTEAFF; v_gene: TRBV13; d_gene: -; abundance: -; j_gene: TRBJ1-1
CDR3nt: TGTGCCAGCAGCTCCGGTGGCACTGAAGCTTTCTTT; CDR3aa: CASSSGGTEAFF; v_gene: TRBV11-2; d_gene: -; abundance: -; j_gene: TRBJ1-1
CDR3nt: TGTGCCAGCAGTGACGGGAGCTCCTACAATGAGCAGTTCTTC; CDR3aa: CASSDGSSYNEQFF; v_gene: TRBV6-4; d_gene: -; abundance: -; j_gene: TRBJ2-1
CDR3nt: TGTGCCAGTAGCTCCGGGACAGGGGCAAATCAGCCCCAGCATTTT; CDR3aa: CASSSGTGANQPQHF; v_gene: TRBV19; d_gene: TRBD1; abundance: -; j_gene: TRBJ1-5
CDR3nt: TGTGCCTGGAGTAATACAGGGGGAGGACAGCCCCAGCATTTT; CDR3aa: CAWSNTGGGQPQHF; v_gene: TRBV30; d_gene: TRBD1; abundance: once; j_gene: TRBJ1-5
CDR3nt: TGTGCCAGCAGCGTAGCCCGGGGGGTCACAGATACGCAGTATTTT; CDR3aa: CASSVARGVTDTQYF; v_gene: TRBV9; d_gene: TRBD2; abundance: -; j_gene: TRBJ2-3
CDR3nt: TGTGCCATCAGTGTAAGGGGTATCACAGGGATTCTCCCTTCCTACGAGCAGTACTTC; CDR3aa: CAISVRGITGILPSYEQYF; v_gene: TRBV10-3; d_gene: -; abundance: -; j_gene: TRBJ2-7
CDR3nt: TGCGCCAGCAGCACGCGGGACGCTGCGAGGGAGGCCCAGTACTTC; CDR3aa: CASSTRDAAREAQYF; v_gene: TRBV5-1; d_gene: -; abundance: -; j_gene: TRBJ2-5
CDR3nt: TGTGCCAGCAGCTTGGCCGGTCCGGGGGAGCAGTTCTTC; CDR3aa: CASSLAGPGEQFF; v_gene: TRBV5-4; d_gene: -; abundance: once; j_gene: TRBJ2-1